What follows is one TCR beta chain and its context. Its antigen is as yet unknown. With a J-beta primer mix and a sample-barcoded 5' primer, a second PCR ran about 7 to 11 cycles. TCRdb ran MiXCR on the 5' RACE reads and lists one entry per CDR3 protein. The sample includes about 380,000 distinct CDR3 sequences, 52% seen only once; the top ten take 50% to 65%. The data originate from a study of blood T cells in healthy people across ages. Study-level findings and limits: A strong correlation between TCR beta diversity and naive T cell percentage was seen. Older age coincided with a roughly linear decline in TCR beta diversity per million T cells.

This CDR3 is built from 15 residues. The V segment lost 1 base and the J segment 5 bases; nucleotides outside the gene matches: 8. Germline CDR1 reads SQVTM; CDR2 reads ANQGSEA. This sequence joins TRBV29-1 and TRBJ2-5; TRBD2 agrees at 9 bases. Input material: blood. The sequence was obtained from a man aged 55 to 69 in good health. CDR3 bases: TGCAGCGTTGAAGTCCTAGCGGGAAGGTGGGAGACCCAGTACTTC. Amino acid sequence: CSVEVLAGRWETQYF.